Listed here is a single T cell receptor beta chain. As yet, its antigen is unknown. At one of its ends the junction is not consistent with the germline gene, which may arise from a read error. Next came a second PCR, run for roughly 6 to 11 cycles, which used a sample-barcoded 5' primer along with a J-beta primer mix. Tags on each cDNA molecule came from a template-switch adaptor with 12 random nucleotides. One entry per CDR3 protein results from TCRdb running MiXCR on the 5' RACE reads. The sample includes about 620,000 distinct CDR3 sequences, under 65% of them seen just once. Germline-derived CDR1 and CDR2 are MDHEN and SYDVKM. The CDR3 runs 15 residues. In each sample, at least 6 million PBMCs were isolated. These data are taken from a study of blood T cells in healthy people across ages. General study findings and limits: The unsorted PBMCs prevented any conclusive comparison of naive versus antigen-experienced cells. Researchers deemed the diversity estimates from one million T cells underestimates.

Sequencing was performed on blood. The clonotype comes from a woman older than 75 in good health. The rearrangement joins TRBV28 to TRBJ2-5; D gene ambiguous. CDR3: CPSSIIRLLQETQYF. DNA for the CDR3: TGTCCCAGCAGTATCATACGGCTCCTCCAAGAGACCCAGTACTTC. Together with reference TRBV28 and TRBJ2-5, the CDR3 gives the full variable domain: DVKVTQSSRYLVKRTGEKVFLECVQDMDHENMFWYRQDPGLGLRLIYFSYDVKMKEKGDIPEGYSVSREKKERFSLILESASTNQTSMYLCPSSIIRLLQETQYFGPGTRLLVL.